The clone carrying this T cell receptor (beta chain) was detected many times. Specified time point: pre-sensitization, week 0. The treatment denotes: therapeutic diphenylcyclopropenone sensitization with weekly scalp DPC. The data stem from a study of human T cells and chemical hapten exposure. Background on the study: Alopecia areata, totalis and universalis patients, mostly female, were included.

Each CDR3 protein is one row after TCRdb ran MiXCR on the RACE reads. The data hold about 90,000 distinct CDR3 sequences, with roughly 8.5% observed a single time. With 6 bases clipped from V and 3 bases from J, the junction kept 13 bases outside the gene matches. The CDR3 has 16 amino acids. The receptor comes from a man in his forties with alopecia areata. Some clones in this sample may be carry-over from other donors' samples. This sequence joins TRBV12-3 or TRBV12-4 and TRBJ1-1, with TRBD1 matching over 7 bases. The source material was whole blood, sampled in connection with sensitization to the hapten diphenylcyclopropenone (DPC). The CDR3 protein is CASRPAGGGAYTEAFF. In DNA, the CDR3 is TGTGCCAGCAGACCCGCAGGGGGAGGGGCGTACACTGAAGCTTTCTTT.